One and the same sample provided the 24 T cell receptor beta chains below, sequenced in a study of T cell changes during pregnancy in multiple sclerosis. The method was immunoSEQ multiplex PCR; TCRdb's version includes in-frame clones alone and lacks a portion of them. The sample holds around 80,000 clones, around 92% seen once. The sample in question was peripheral blood, obtained before pregnancy. These receptor sequences come from a female donor with multiple sclerosis, enrolled in a pregnancy study.

The gene calls are TRBV7-3 and TRBJ1-2, with a possible D match to TRBD1 (5 bases). Trimming shortened V by 5 bases and J by 3 bases, and 16 bases separated the two germline ends. This CDR3 is 15 amino acids long. The V gene's germline CDR1 is SGHTA and CDR2 FQGTGA. The CDR3 DNA reads TGTGCCAGCAGCGAAGCGGGGGGTAGGCACTATGGCTACACCTTC. This sequence encodes CASSEAGGRHYGYTF.

The gene calls are TRBV6-1 and TRBJ2-3, with 7 bases aligning to TRBD1. CDR1 MNHNS and CDR2 SASEGT come from the germline V gene. The CDR3 consists of 15 residues. The J segment lost 0 bases and the V segment lost 7 bases, leaving 7 bases of the junction unmatched. The CDR3 here is CASTWDSRSTDTQYF. DNA for the CDR3: TGTGCCAGCACCTGGGACAGCCGGAGCACAGATACGCAGTATTTT.

V is TRBV28 and J is TRBJ1-1; TRBD1 is a possible D gene (5 bases). The germline gives CDR1 MDHEN, CDR2 SYDVKM. This CDR3 is 12 amino acids long. V lost 8 bases to trimming and J lost 4 bases, with 11 bases between them. The CDR3 here is CASLWGGTEAFF. The CDR3 coding sequence is TGTGCCAGCCTCTGGGGGGGCACTGAAGCTTTCTTT. Full variable domain (rest looked up from reference TRBV28 and TRBJ1-1): DVKVTQSSRYLVKRTGEKVFLECVQDMDHENMFWYRQDPGLGLRLIYFSYDVKMKEKGDIPEGYSVSREKKERFSLILESASTNQTSMYLCASLWGGTEAFFGQGTRLTVV.

V usage is TRBV6-6 and J usage is TRBJ2-7, with TRBD2 identical over 10 bases. The CDR3 contains 16 residues. V shed 5 bases, J shed 2 bases, and the junction held 9 bases outside the gene matches. CDR1 and CDR2 from the germline V gene are MNHNY and SVGAGI (reference sequence). CDR3 in amino acids: CASSKSSGGFAYEQYF. CDR3 nucleotide sequence: TGTGCCAGCAGTAAATCTAGCGGGGGATTCGCCTACGAGCAGTACTTC.

The chain is built from TRBV21-1 and TRBJ2-7; TRBD2, as called in the table, went unchecked against the DNA. TRBV21-1 is noted as a pseudogene. The CDR3 totals 20 residues. The CDR3 spells CASSKEGTRPTSGSRYEQYF. In DNA, the CDR3 is TGTGCCAGCAGCAAAGAGGGGACTCGGCCGACGAGCGGGAGTCGGTACGAGCAGTACTTC.

This clone was observed a single time. The chain uses TRBV28 and TRBJ2-3, with TRBD2 matching 9 bases. V shed 5 bases, J shed 6 bases, and the junction held 15 bases outside the gene matches. Per germline, CDR1 MDHEN and CDR2 SYDVKM. The CDR3 is 17 residues long. The CDR3 reads CASSGPLVREGRDTQYF. CDR3 nucleotide sequence: TGTGCCAGCAGTGGCCCCCTAGTGCGGGAGGGCCGGGATACGCAGTATTTT. The full variable domain, in which reference TRBV28 and TRBJ2-3 provide the parts outside the CDR3, is DVKVTQSSRYLVKRTGEKVFLECVQDMDHENMFWYRQDPGLGLRLIYFSYDVKMKEKGDIPEGYSVSREKKERFSLILESASTNQTSMYLCASSGPLVREGRDTQYFGPGTRLTVL.

As regards this clone: An end of the junction differs from the germline gene, which may be a read error. This sequence joins TRBV7-7 and TRBJ2-1; a possible D gene is TRBD2 (6 bases). The CDR3 sequence is 15 residues long. Germline loops: CDR1 SSHAT, CDR2 FNYEAQ (reference sequence). The DNA for the CDR3 is TGTGCTAGCAGCTTAGAGGAGGGATTCGGCAATGAGCAGTTCTTC. It encodes CASSLEEGFGNEQFF.

The V gene is TRBV6-6, the J gene TRBJ2-7; possibly TRBD2 for D (7 bases). Trimming stripped 4 bases from V and 3 bases from J, with 19 bases between. Germline-derived CDR1 and CDR2 are MNHNY and SVGAGI (reference sequence). CDR3 length: 16 amino acids. The CDR3 nucleotides are TGTGCCAGCAGTTCTCGAGGGGGGGCGTTTTTCTACGAGCAGTACTTC. Translated, it gives CASSSRGGAFFYEQYF.

The genes are TRBV28 and TRBJ1-4, with D possibly TRBD1 on 5 matching bases. Germline CDR1 and CDR2: MDHEN and SYDVKM. The CDR3 runs 16 residues. V lost 6 bases and J 0 bases, leaving 14 bases between the germline ends. The CDR3 protein is CASSIPGGATNEKLFF. The CDR3 coding sequence is TGTGCCAGCAGCATCCCCGGGGGTGCAACTAATGAAAAACTGTTTTTT.

The chain combines TRBV13 with TRBJ2-3; 7 bases align to TRBD2. Germline CDR1 PRHDT, CDR2 FYEKMQ (reference sequence). The CDR3 spans 16 residues. Trimming cost V 1 base and J 6 bases; bases outside gene matches: 10. CDR3: CASSLAGGGLVDTQYF. The CDR3 coding sequence is TGTGCCAGCAGCTTAGCGGGAGGAGGATTGGTTGATACGCAGTATTTT.

The V gene is TRBV19, the J gene TRBJ2-7; 12 nucleotides align to TRBD1. This CDR3 is 15 amino acids long. CDR1 and CDR2 (germline): LNHDA, SQIVND (reference sequence). Unmatched junction bases numbered 11, after V lost 7 bases and J lost 7 bases. The CDR3 DNA is TGTGCCAGTACCGCCTCCGGGACAGGGGGCTTTGAGCAGTACTTC. Translating it yields CASTASGTGGFEQYF.

The chain recombines TRBV30 with TRBJ2-1; D not certain. Germline-derived CDR1 and CDR2 are GTSNPN and SVGIG (reference sequence). With 3 bases removed from V and 7 bases from J, the gap between germline ends came to 19 bases. The CDR3 has 15 residues. Written as DNA, the CDR3 is TGTGCCTGGAGAGGATACTTTAGGAGTTTGAATGAGCAGTTCTTC. This gives the protein CAWRGYFRSLNEQFF.

The chain recombines TRBV2 with TRBJ1-2; 11 bases line up with TRBD1. CDR1 and CDR2 (germline): SNHLY, FYNNEI. The CDR3 extends over 15 amino acids. V was clipped by 6 bases and J by 8 bases; unmatched bases: 11. CDR3 nucleotides: TGTGCCAGCAGCACTAAAGGACAGGGGGCGGGAGGCTACACCTTC. Its protein is CASSTKGQGAGGYTF.

V and J are TRBV15 and TRBJ2-3; the D is unclear. CDR3 length: 14 residues. Deletions cut 5 bases from V and 3 bases from J, with 12 bases between. Germline CDR1 reads LNHNV; CDR2 reads YYDKDF (reference sequence). The DNA of the CDR3 is TGTGCCACCAGCGACCGTATCGGGACAGATACGCAGTATTTT. This codes for CATSDRIGTDTQYF.

V gene TRBV29-1 combines with J gene TRBJ1-1, with D possibly matching TRBD1 (5 bases). The CDR3 has 13 residues. The ends were cut back, 1 base at V and 11 bases at J, with 17 bases in the middle. The germline V gene has CDR1 SQVTM and CDR2 ANQGSEA. The CDR3 sequence is CSVEVGRVNLAFF. The CDR3 nucleotides read TGCAGCGTTGAAGTTGGCAGGGTGAATTTGGCTTTCTTT.

The rearrangement links TRBV28 to TRBJ1-4; D is possibly TRBD1 (5 bases). CDR1 and CDR2 from the germline V gene are MDHEN and SYDVKM. Trimming cost V 8 bases and J 4 bases, with 17 bases left between them. This CDR3 has 15 amino acids. The CDR3 sequence: CASRLEGLSNEKLFF. CDR3 DNA sequence: TGTGCCAGCCGACTAGAGGGACTGAGTAATGAAAAACTGTTTTTT.

CDR3 coding DNA: TGTGCCAGCAGTTCAATCCCCAGCTCCTACAATGAGCAGTTCTTC. The encoded protein is CASSSIPSSYNEQFF. The V call is TRBV6-5, the J call TRBJ2-1; D remains unclear. V gave up 4 bases and J gave up 0 bases, with 10 bases separating them. Germline CDR1 reads MNHEY; CDR2 reads SVGAGI. This CDR3 region has 15 residues.

V is TRBV28 and J is TRBJ1-2, with D possibly matching TRBD1 (6 bases). This CDR3 comprises 15 residues. Trimming left V 6 bases short and J 5 bases short, with 19 bases between. Germline CDR1 is MDHEN and CDR2 is SYDVKM. The DNA of the CDR3 is TGTGCCAGCAGACGACAGGCCGATCGGGGTTATGGCTACACCTTC. Its translation: CASRRQADRGYGYTF.

V and J are TRBV27 and TRBJ2-4, with D tentatively TRBD2 (6 bases). V lost 6 bases, J lost 2 bases, and 14 bases lay in between. Germline CDR1 is MNHEY and CDR2 is SMNVEV (reference sequence). This CDR3 is 15 amino acids long. The CDR3 protein is CASSPRDSSKNIQYF. As DNA, the CDR3 is TGTGCCAGCAGCCCTAGGGACTCTTCCAAAAACATTCAGTACTTC.

The genes are TRBV19 and TRBJ2-6, with D hard to call. Germline V gene lookup returns CDR1 LNHDA and CDR2 SQIVND (reference sequence). V dropped 3 bases and J dropped 8 bases, with 11 bases sitting between them. The CDR3 runs 14 residues. The CDR3 reads CASSMWSVPNVLTF. CDR3 in DNA: TGTGCCAGTAGTATGTGGTCGGTGCCCAACGTCCTGACTTTC.

V usage is TRBV25-1 and J usage is TRBJ1-1; 7 nucleotides match TRBD1. V was pared by 7 bases and J by 5 bases, with 10 bases of the junction left unmatched. The CDR3 has 14 amino acids. CDR1 is MGHDK, CDR2 SYGVNS, per germline. CDR3 DNA: TGTGCCAGCACCCGGGAGGGGGCGGGGACTGAAGCTTTCTTT. Encoded protein: CASTREGAGTEAFF.

This sequence joins TRBV7-9 and TRBJ2-3; possibly TRBD2 for D (5 bases). Per the germline V gene, CDR1 is SEHNR and CDR2 is FQNEAQ (reference sequence). Trimming cost V 5 bases and J 3 bases, with 12 bases left between them. The CDR3 runs to 14 residues. CDR3 loop: CASSTTTTTDTQYF. The CDR3 nucleotides are TGTGCCAGCAGCACTACGACTACAACAGATACGCAGTATTTT.

This chain connects TRBV9 to TRBJ2-5, with unresolved D. V lost 4 bases and J 3 bases, leaving 10 bases between the germline ends. Per germline, CDR1 SGDLS and CDR2 YYNGEE. The length of the CDR3 is 13 residues. This CDR3 reads CASSSRREETQYF. CDR3 bases: TGTGCCAGCAGCTCCAGACGGGAAGAGACCCAGTACTTC.

The V call is TRBV7-8, the J call TRBJ2-7; D call uncertain. V gave up 1 base and J gave up 3 bases, with 7 bases separating them. Germline V lookup: CDR1 SGHVS, CDR2 FQNEAQ. The CDR3 covers 13 residues. For the CDR3, the DNA is TGTGCCAGCAGCTTAGGGGCCGGCTACGAGCAGTACTTC. Translation: CASSLGAGYEQYF.